The rows below give T cell receptor beta chains drawn from one sample of a study of glioma-infiltrating T cells after dendritic cell vaccination. The method was immunoSEQ multiplex PCR; TCRdb's version includes in-frame clones alone and lacks a portion of them. Found here are around 83,000 clones, 85% of them singletons; the top ten hold 7.5% to 8.5%. Sequencing used blood, obtained after dendritic cell vaccination. The receptor set was obtained from a human donor with glioblastoma. Each CDR3 is given with its conserved first and last residue. D genes are given only for firm matches.

d_call j_call v_call cdr3_aa
- TRBJ1-3 TRBV11-2 CASSLDRGNTIYF
- TRBJ1-4 TRBV21-1 CATPQTTNEKLFF
TRBD1 TRBJ2-7 TRBV10-3 CAISERTPDRGWYEQYF
- TRBJ1-4 TRBV4-3 CASSQVEVPPGEKLFF
- TRBJ2-5 TRBV13 CASNSLTLQETQYF
TRBD1 TRBJ2-5 TRBV5-1 CASSLGQGKETQYF
- TRBJ1-5 TRBV28 CASRKGGTNQPQHF
TRBD1 TRBJ2-4 TRBV7-9 CASSLVGGLKNIQYF
TRBD1 TRBJ2-7 TRBV7-8 CASSTLGTGGYEQYF
- TRBJ2-7 TRBV9 CASSVTEDEGLREQYF
TRBD2 TRBJ2-3 TRBV29-1 CSVRAGGPGDTQYF
- TRBJ1-2 TRBV28 CASSLPLWGTTNYGYTF
- TRBJ1-2 TRBV7-3 CASSLSGSSGYTF
- TRBJ1-1 TRBV7-2 CASSSVGGTEAFF